The T cell receptor beta chain described here comes from a study of OX40 agonist ivuxolimab in advanced cancers. The study in broad terms: The costimulatory receptor OX40 (CD134) was targeted by ivuxolimab, a fully human IgG2 agonistic monoclonal antibody. Intravenous ivuxolimab was administered to patients every 2 weeks at six dose levels: 0.01, 0.1, 0.3, 1.5, 3 and 10 mg/kg. Among the roughly 50 dose-escalation patients, around 19 had hepatocellular carcinoma, roughly 15 melanoma, 9 renal cell carcinoma and 9 head and neck cancer. In the dose-escalation cohort, 75% to 90% of patients were male, and the mean age was around 60 years with a range of roughly 20 to 79. Prior anti-PD-1, anti-PD-L1 or anti-CTLA-4 therapy was permitted, and 40% of dose-escalation patients had received checkpoint inhibitors. Partial responses occurred in three dose-escalation patients: two with cutaneous melanoma and one with hepatocellular carcinoma. Peripheral TCRbeta sequencing aimed to test whether ivuxolimab altered TCR sequence diversity and caused clonal T-cell expansion. The paper covers the monotherapy dose-escalation part of the phase I ivuxolimab trial, which included N ≈ 54 patients.

Genomic DNA was isolated from the sorted cells so that the TCRbeta CDR3 region could be sequenced. The immunoSEQ Assay was used to sequence the TCRbeta CDR3 regions. The immuneACCESS repertoire file appears here via TCRdb, limited to in-frame rearrangements. These files lack a portion of the clones; in checked studies, under half of the deficit traces to unresolved V genes, and the cause of the others is not known. The sample has 85,000 to 130,000 clones on record, over 75% of them singletons. In total, the top ten clones hold around 0.31% of the sample. Summary of the overall study and its limitations: Low levels of normalized T-cell clonal expansion were also shown by some nonresponding patients. On average, CD8+ T cells showed more expanded clones than CD4+ T cells after ivuxolimab. Partial responders in the 0.1-3.0 mg/kg groups had among the lowest normalized peripheral clonal expansion, especially among CD8+ T cells. Clonal expansion of both CD4+ and CD8+ blood T cells was observed from baseline to week 6 at doses 0.1 to 3.0 mg/kg. Antigen specificity was not determined for the clonally expanded peripheral T cells.

V sheds 4 bases and J sheds 0 bases, leaving 10 bases between their ends. Its CDR3 holds 15 amino acids, cysteine through phenylalanine. Only CDR3 DNA remains: 45 bases, in frame from the first base. CDR1 ENHRY and CDR2 SYGVKD were looked up in the germline V gene. A single count supports this clone. Its antigen is still unknown. Base qualities are not recorded, but no much larger clone differs from it by a single base. The trial excluded patients who had a history of autoimmune disease or were on systemic immunosuppression. In every dose cohort, peripheral blood was drawn for TCR sequencing at baseline, cycle 4 day 1, and cycle 7 day 1. The samples were drawn from a first-in-human, open-label, multicenter phase I dose-escalation trial of ivuxolimab. The trial enrolled adults with locally advanced or metastatic head and neck squamous cell, hepatocellular, melanoma or renal cell carcinoma. Before TCR sequencing, CD4+ T cells and CD8+ T cells were sorted from peripheral blood as separate populations.

The sequence derives from an adult with an advanced solid tumor such as melanoma, head and neck, liver or kidney cancer. This specimen was CD4+ or CD8+ T cells sorted from blood, taken in a trial of the OX40 agonist ivuxolimab. The chain was built from TRBV10-3 and TRBJ1-5; the D gene is not confidently resolved. The CDR3 region has the sequence CAISGTAYSNQPQHF. The nucleotide sequence reads as follows: TGTGCCATCAGTGGGACGGCTTATAGCAATCAGCCCCAGCATTTT.